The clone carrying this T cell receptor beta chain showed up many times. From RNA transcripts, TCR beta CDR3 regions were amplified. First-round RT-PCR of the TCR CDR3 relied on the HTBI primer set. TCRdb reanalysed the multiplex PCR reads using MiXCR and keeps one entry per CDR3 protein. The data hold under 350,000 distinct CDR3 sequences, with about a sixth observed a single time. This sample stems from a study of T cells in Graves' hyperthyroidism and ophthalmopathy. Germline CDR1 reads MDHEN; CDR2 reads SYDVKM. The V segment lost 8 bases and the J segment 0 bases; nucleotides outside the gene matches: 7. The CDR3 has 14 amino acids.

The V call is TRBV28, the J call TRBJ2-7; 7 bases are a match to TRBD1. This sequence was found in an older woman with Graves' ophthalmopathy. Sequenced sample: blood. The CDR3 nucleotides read TGTGCCAGCGGTGGGACAGTTTACTCCTACGAGCAGTACTTC. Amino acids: CASGGTVYSYEQYF. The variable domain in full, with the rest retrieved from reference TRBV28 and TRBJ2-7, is DVKVTQSSRYLVKRTGEKVFLECVQDMDHENMFWYRQDPGLGLRLIYFSYDVKMKEKGDIPEGYSVSREKKERFSLILESASTNQTSMYLCASGGTVYSYEQYFGPGTRLTVT.